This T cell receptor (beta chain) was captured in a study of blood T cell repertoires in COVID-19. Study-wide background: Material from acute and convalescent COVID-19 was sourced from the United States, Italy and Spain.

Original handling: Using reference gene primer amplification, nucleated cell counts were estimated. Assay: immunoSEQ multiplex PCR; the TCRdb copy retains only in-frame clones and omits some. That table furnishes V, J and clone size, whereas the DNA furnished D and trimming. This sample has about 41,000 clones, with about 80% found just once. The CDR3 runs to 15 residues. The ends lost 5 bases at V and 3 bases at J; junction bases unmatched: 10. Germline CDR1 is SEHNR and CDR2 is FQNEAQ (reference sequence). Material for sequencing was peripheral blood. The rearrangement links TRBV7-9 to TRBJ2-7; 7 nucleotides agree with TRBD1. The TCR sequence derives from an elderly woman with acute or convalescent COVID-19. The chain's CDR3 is CASSPLGTANYEQYF. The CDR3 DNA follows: TGTGCCAGCAGCCCCTTAGGGACAGCTAACTACGAGCAGTACTTC.